The 19 T cell receptor beta chains in this list originate from one sample, sequenced in a study of blood T cell repertoires in COVID-19. Here immunoSEQ multiplex PCR was the method, and the copy in TCRdb shows in-frame clones only, minus some. The table records approximately 270,000 clones, approximately 91% of them present only once. Sequencing was carried out using peripheral blood. These receptors all stem from a man aged 50-60 years with acute or convalescent COVID-19.

The chain is built from TRBV19 and TRBJ2-6, with D perhaps matching TRBD2 (6 bases). CDR3 size: 20 residues. The germline V gene encodes CDR1 LNHDA and CDR2 SQIVND (reference sequence). Trimming pared 7 bases from V and 4 bases from J, leaving 29 bases between. The CDR3 here is CASIARSRPAGSRGANVLTF. CDR3 nucleotide sequence: TGTGCCAGTATCGCCAGATCCCGGCCGGCGGGGTCGAGAGGGGCCAACGTCCTGACTTTC. Together with reference TRBV19 and TRBJ2-6, the CDR3 gives the full variable domain: DGGITQSPKYLFRKEGQNVTLSCEQNLNHDAMYWYRQDPGQGLRLIYYSQIVNDFQKGDIAEGYSVSREKKESFPLTVTSAQKNPTAFYLCASIARSRPAGSRGANVLTFGAGSRLTVL.

The V gene is TRBV5-1, the J gene TRBJ2-3; 9 bases are shared with TRBD1. The CDR3 sequence is 16 residues long. The V gene end was trimmed by 0 bases and the J gene end by 2 bases; junction bases not matched to a gene: 4. CDR1 is SGHRS, CDR2 YFSETQ, per germline. CDR3 loop: CASSLAGTGPTDTQYF. DNA of the CDR3: TGCGCCAGCAGCTTGGCCGGGACAGGGCCCACAGATACGCAGTATTTT.

The chain combines TRBV6-1 with TRBJ2-2; TRBD2 agrees at 7 bases. The CDR3 covers 15 residues. Germline V gives CDR1 MNHNS, CDR2 SASEGT. J lost 9 bases, V lost 2 bases, and 9 bases had no gene match. CDR3 nucleotide sequence: TGTGCCAGCAGTGAACGGTGGGGGGGAGCACGGGAGCTGTTTTTT. It encodes CASSERWGGARELFF.

The V call is TRBV2, the J call TRBJ2-3; D is possibly TRBD1 (6 bases). V dropped 5 bases and J dropped 2 bases, with 11 bases sitting between them. The CDR3 sequence is 14 residues long. CDR1 SNHLY and CDR2 FYNNEI come from the germline V gene. The CDR3 sequence is CASSPDRFTDTQYF. The CDR3 region has the DNA TGTGCCAGCAGTCCGGACAGATTCACAGATACGCAGTATTTT.

This clone appeared a few times. The chain has TRBV5-1 and TRBJ1-4; TRBD1 might be the D (5 bases). V lost 0 bases and J 5 bases, leaving 17 bases between the germline ends. Per the germline V gene, CDR1 is SGHRS and CDR2 is YFSETQ. This CDR3 contains 17 residues. CDR3 region: CASSLGIFGGENEKLFF. The CDR3 region has the DNA TGCGCCAGCAGCTTGGGTATTTTCGGAGGGGAAAATGAAAAACTGTTTTTT. Combining the CDR3 with reference TRBV5-1 and TRBJ1-4 gives the whole variable domain KAGVTQTPRYLIKTRGQQVTLSCSPISGHRSVSWYQQTPGQGLQFLFEYFSETQRNKGNFPGRFSGRQFSNSRSEMNVSTLELGDSALYLCASSLGIFGGENEKLFFGSGTQLSVL.

The rearrangement links TRBV10-3 to TRBJ2-2; 8 bases are a match to TRBD1. V was clipped by 8 bases and J by 3 bases; unmatched bases: 5. The CDR3 contains 14 residues. Germline V lookup: CDR1 ENHRY, CDR2 SYGVKD. The CDR3 loop reads CAIRTTGDTGELFF. DNA for the CDR3: TGTGCCATCCGAACGACAGGGGACACCGGGGAGCTGTTTTTT.

CDR3: CASGPTARSPLHF. In DNA form, the CDR3 reads TGTGCCAGCGGCCCGACAGCGCGATCACCCCTCCACTTT. The chain employs TRBV21-1 and TRBJ1-6; the table assigns TRBD1, which was not confirmed against the DNA. TRBV21-1 corresponds to a pseudogene. The CDR3 sequence is 13 residues long.

The chain combines TRBV19 with TRBJ1-2; D is ambiguous. V gave up 5 bases and J gave up 7 bases, with 14 bases separating them. Looked up from germline, CDR1 is LNHDA and CDR2 is SQIVND (reference sequence). The length of the CDR3 is 13 residues. The CDR3 sequence is CASSRGDLSGYTF. The CDR3 DNA follows: TGTGCCAGTAGTCGAGGAGATCTTTCTGGCTACACCTTC.

The chain uses TRBV6-6 and TRBJ2-7; the D gene is possibly TRBD2 (6 bases). Trimming removed 6 bases from V and 2 bases from J, with 11 bases in between. Per the germline V gene, CDR1 is MNHNY and CDR2 is SVGAGI (reference sequence). The CDR3 runs to 13 residues. CDR3 bases: TGTGCCAGCAGGTCCGGGACTCCCTACGAGCAGTACTTC. Amino acid sequence: CASRSGTPYEQYF.

As to this clone: The same CDR3 also results from other DNA sequences found in this sample. The V and J genes are TRBV18 and TRBJ1-5; TRBD1 matches at 9 bases. Looked up from germline, CDR1 is KGHSH and CDR2 is LQKENI. The CDR3 loop spans 16 amino acids. Trimming removed 0 bases from V and 1 base from J; junction bases left unmatched: 1. CDR3 region: CASSPPGTGSNQPQHF. The CDR3 region has the DNA TGTGCCAGCTCACCACCCGGGACAGGGAGCAATCAGCCCCAGCATTTT.

The rearrangement joins TRBV27 to TRBJ1-2; 7 nucleotides align to TRBD1. Germline CDR1 MNHEY, CDR2 SMNVEV (reference sequence). V gave up 6 bases and J gave up 2 bases; unmatched junction bases: 6. The CDR3 covers 14 residues. CDR3 bases: TGTGCCAGCAGACCTGGACAGGAGAACTATGGCTACACCTTC. Amino acids: CASRPGQENYGYTF.

This clone has only a few counts. The genes are TRBV5-1 and TRBJ1-2, with 7 bases lining up with TRBD1. J was trimmed by 4 bases and V by 3 bases; bases with no gene match: 9. The CDR3 sequence is 15 residues long. Germline assignment: CDR1 SGHRS and CDR2 YFSETQ. The CDR3 bases are TGCGCCAGCAGCTGGACCGGGGACAGTTTCTATGGCTACACCTTC. Protein: CASSWTGDSFYGYTF.

The chain joins TRBV27 to TRBJ1-1; 8 bases are a match to TRBD1. After removal of 1 base from V and 5 bases from J, the junction contained 12 bases not matched to a gene. Germline loops: CDR1 MNHEY, CDR2 SMNVEV (reference sequence). The CDR3 contains 17 residues. CDR3 coding DNA: TGTGCCAGCAGTTTATTCGCAGGGGGCGGGTGGAGGACTGAAGCTTTCTTT. It translates to CASSLFAGGGWRTEAFF.

V and J are TRBV18 and TRBJ2-5, with D perhaps matching TRBD2 (5 bases). Germline V lookup: CDR1 KGHSH, CDR2 LQKENI. The CDR3 runs to 14 residues. Deletions cut 3 bases from V and 3 bases from J, with 11 bases between. CDR3 coding DNA: TGTGCCAGCTCACCGGACCCAGCGGAAGAGACCCAGTACTTC. It encodes CASSPDPAEETQYF.

The rearrangement links TRBV19 to TRBJ2-3; 12 bases match TRBD1. CDR1 LNHDA and CDR2 SQIVND come from the germline V gene (reference sequence). V trimming: 4 bases; J trimming: 6 bases; junction bases outside the gene matches: 8. The CDR3 covers 16 residues. CDR3 in amino acids: CASSTTGTGGSDTQYF. The CDR3 DNA sequence: TGTGCCAGTAGTACAACCGGGACAGGGGGCTCCGATACGCAGTATTTT. Full variable domain (remainder filled in from reference TRBV19 and TRBJ2-3): DGGITQSPKYLFRKEGQNVTLSCEQNLNHDAMYWYRQDPGQGLRLIYYSQIVNDFQKGDIAEGYSVSREKKESFPLTVTSAQKNPTAFYLCASSTTGTGGSDTQYFGPGTRLTVL.

The rearrangement uses TRBV12-3 or TRBV12-4 and TRBJ2-7, with a possible D match to TRBD1 (6 bases). Trimming removed 6 bases at V and 2 bases at J, with 11 bases between. CDR3 length: 13 amino acids. The CDR3, as DNA: TGTGCCAGCAGCGCTGGGACAACCTACGAGCAGTACTTC. This sequence encodes CASSAGTTYEQYF.

This chain joins TRBV3-1 (or the pseudogene TRBV3-2) and TRBJ1-3, with D uncertain. The germline V and J ends were trimmed by 3 bases and 8 bases, with 14 bases remaining between them. The CDR3 covers 14 residues. Germline assignment: CDR1 LGHDT and CDR2 YNNKEL (reference sequence). For the CDR3, the DNA is TGTGCCAGCAGCCAGGGGAGGGAGGTGTACACCATATATTTT. This codes for CASSQGREVYTIYF.

This chain uses TRBV15 with TRBJ2-1, with 9 nucleotides matching TRBD1. Per the germline V gene, CDR1 is LNHNV and CDR2 is YYDKDF (reference sequence). This CDR3 is built from 15 residues. V shed 5 bases and J 7 bases; nucleotides not matched to a gene: 9. The CDR3 DNA follows: TGTGCCACCAGCGGACGGGACAGGGCTGGAAATGAGCAGTTCTTC. It is translated as CATSGRDRAGNEQFF.

The chain is built from TRBV6-6 and TRBJ1-2; TRBD1 matches at 8 bases. This CDR3 contains 14 residues. Germline trimming cut 8 bases from V and 6 bases from J; bases unmatched to any gene: 11. Per the germline V gene, CDR1 is MNHNY and CDR2 is SVGAGI (reference sequence). The CDR3 spells CASGRTGGAHGYTF. The CDR3 nucleotides read TGTGCCAGCGGCAGAACAGGGGGAGCACATGGCTACACCTTC.